This T cell receptor beta chain originates from a study of control samples from healthy donors and cancer patients. This CDR3 is 15 amino acids long. From germline, CDR1 is SGHTA and CDR2 FQGNSA. With V trimmed by 6 bases and J by 1 base, 6 bases remained unmatched. Sequenced by immunoSEQ multiplex PCR; TCRdb stores in-frame clones only, minus some. The profile covers about 160,000 clones, with 92% appearing a single time and roughly 0.7% taken by the ten largest. Sequenced material: blood. V is TRBV7-2 and J is TRBJ2-3, with 8 bases aligning to TRBD1. This clonotype was sampled from a woman aged 30 to 39 in good health. DNA for the CDR3: TGTGCCAGCAGTTATACAGGGGGTGGCACAGATACGCAGTATTTT. Amino acids: CASSYTGGGTDTQYF. Together with reference TRBV7-2 and TRBJ2-3, the CDR3 gives the full variable domain: GAGVSQSPSNKVTEKGKDVELRCDPISGHTALYWYRQSLGQGLEFLIYFQGNSAPDKSGLPSDRFSAERTGGSVSTLTIQRTQQEDSAVYLCASSYTGGGTDTQYFGPGTRLTVL.